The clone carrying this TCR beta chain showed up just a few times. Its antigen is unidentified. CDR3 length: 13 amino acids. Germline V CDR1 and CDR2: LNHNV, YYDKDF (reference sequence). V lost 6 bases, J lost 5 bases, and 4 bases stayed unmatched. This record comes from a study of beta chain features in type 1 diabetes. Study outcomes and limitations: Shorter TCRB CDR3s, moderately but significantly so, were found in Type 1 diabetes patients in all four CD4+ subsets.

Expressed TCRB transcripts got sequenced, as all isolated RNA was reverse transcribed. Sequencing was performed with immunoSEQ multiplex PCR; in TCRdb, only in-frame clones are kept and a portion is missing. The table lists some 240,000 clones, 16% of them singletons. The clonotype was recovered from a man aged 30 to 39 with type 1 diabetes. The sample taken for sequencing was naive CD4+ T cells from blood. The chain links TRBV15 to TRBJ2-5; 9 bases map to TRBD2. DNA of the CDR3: TGTGCCACCAGGGGTAGCGGGAGTGAGACCCAGTACTTC. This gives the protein CATRGSGSETQYF.